This entry lists 18 T cell receptor beta chains sequenced from one sample in a study of control samples from healthy donors and cancer patients. The protocol was immunoSEQ multiplex PCR, while the TCRdb copy is restricted to in-frame clones and leaves out a portion. The sample lists about 160,000 clones, approximately 93% occurring once. Sequences were obtained from blood. The receptors were gathered from a woman aged 40 to 50 in good health.

This chain links TRBV6-5 with TRBJ1-2; no reliable D call. This CDR3 region has 12 residues. CDR1 and CDR2 (germline): MNHEY, SVGAGI. Trimming shortened V by 5 bases and J by 7 bases, and 11 bases separated the two germline ends. CDR3 DNA sequence: TGTGCCAGCAGTACTTGGATGGCTGGCTACACCTTC. This encodes CASSTWMAGYTF.

This rearrangement joins TRBV27 to TRBJ1-2, with 12 bases matching TRBD1. This CDR3 contains 14 residues. CDR1 is MNHEY and CDR2 is SMNVEV in the germline V gene (reference sequence). V shed 6 bases and J 8 bases; nucleotides not matched to a gene: 7. The CDR3 is CASSYRDRGLGYTF. Written as DNA, the CDR3 is TGTGCCAGCAGCTACCGGGACAGGGGGCTCGGCTACACCTTC.

The chain has TRBV9 and TRBJ1-2; 9 nucleotides match TRBD1. The CDR3 length is 14 residues. From germline, CDR1 is SGDLS and CDR2 YYNGEE. The J segment lost 3 bases and the V segment lost 2 bases, leaving 2 bases of the junction unmatched. The CDR3, as DNA: TGTGCCAGCAGCGTCCGGGACAGGGACTATGGCTACACCTTC. The encoded protein is CASSVRDRDYGYTF.

This clone was seen once. The chain joins TRBV14 to TRBJ1-1; D is uncertain. Trimming removed 1 base at V and 6 bases at J, with 9 bases between. Germline CDR1 reads SGHDN; CDR2 reads FVKESK. The CDR3 has 13 amino acids. The chain's CDR3 is CASSQAGGPEAFF. The CDR3, as DNA: TGTGCCAGCAGCCAAGCCGGAGGGCCTGAAGCTTTCTTT.

This clone showed up just a few times. This rearrangement joins TRBV4-1 to TRBJ1-6; 8 nucleotides agree with TRBD1. The CDR3 runs to 16 residues. CDR1 and CDR2 from the germline V gene are MGHRA and YSYEKL. The V gene end was trimmed by 6 bases and the J gene end by 7 bases; junction bases not matched to a gene: 11. CDR3 amino acids: CASRLSPGQENSPLHF. The DNA of the CDR3 is TGCGCCAGCAGACTTTCCCCGGGACAGGAGAATTCACCCCTCCACTTT.

The chain employs TRBV9 and TRBJ2-5; 8 positions agree with TRBD1. The V gene end was trimmed by 6 bases and the J gene end by 5 bases; junction bases not matched to a gene: 15. The germline V gene encodes CDR1 SGDLS and CDR2 YYNGEE. This CDR3 has 16 amino acids. The CDR3 sequence is CASTPGAGQGAETQYF. The DNA for the CDR3 is TGTGCCAGCACCCCCGGGGCGGGTCAGGGGGCTGAGACCCAGTACTTC.

CDR3 loop: CASSQGTEFYEQYF. The CDR3 DNA sequence: TGTGCCAGCAGCCAAGGGACGGAATTCTACGAGCAGTACTTC. The chain combines TRBV3-1 (or the pseudogene TRBV3-2) with TRBJ2-7; unclear D gene. This CDR3 has 14 residues. Germline lookup yields CDR1 LGHDT and CDR2 YNNKEL (reference sequence). V dropped 1 base and J dropped 3 bases, with 10 bases sitting between them.

The gene calls are TRBV27 and TRBJ1-2; D uncertain. The germline V gene has CDR1 MNHEY and CDR2 SMNVEV (reference sequence). The CDR3 contains 13 residues. Trimming left V 5 bases short and J 4 bases short, with 11 bases between. CDR3 protein: CASSPRATYGYTF. The CDR3 bases are TGTGCCAGCAGTCCTCGGGCGACCTATGGCTACACCTTC.

The chain couples TRBV5-4 to TRBJ2-1; 7 positions agree with TRBD2. The CDR3 has 16 residues. V lost 0 bases to trimming and J lost 0 bases; unmatched junction nucleotides: 3. Germline lookup yields CDR1 SGHNT and CDR2 YYREEE (reference sequence). In DNA, the CDR3 is TGTGCCAGCAGCTTGGGGGGGGGTAGCTCCTACAATGAGCAGTTCTTC. This encodes CASSLGGGSSYNEQFF.

V and J are TRBV7-2 and TRBJ1-2, with D unresolved. Between the trimmed V and J ends, which lost 4 bases and 1 base, there was a span of 19 bases. The CDR3 length is 17 residues. Germline V gene lookup returns CDR1 SGHTA and CDR2 FQGNSA. The CDR3 is CASSSPAAYYDNYGYTF. CDR3 DNA: TGTGCCAGCAGCTCCCCGGCGGCTTACTACGATAACTATGGCTACACCTTC.

The table lists this clone with a count of one. The chain uses TRBV19 and TRBJ1-2; 7 nucleotides align to TRBD1. This CDR3 contains 12 residues. Germline assignment: CDR1 LNHDA and CDR2 SQIVND (reference sequence). V lost 6 bases to trimming and J lost 13 bases; unmatched junction nucleotides: 11. The DNA of the CDR3 is TGTGCCAGTAGGCCAGGGGGATTGATGCTCACCTTC. Its protein is CASRPGGLMLTF.

The V call is TRBV30, the J call TRBJ1-5; 7 bases are shared with TRBD1. J gave up 6 bases and V 3 bases, and 8 bases lay outside the gene matches. Germline CDR1 is GTSNPN and CDR2 is SVGIG (reference sequence). This CDR3 region has 14 residues. The CDR3 coding sequence is TGTGCCTGGAGACTGGGAGGGGGCAGTCAGCCCCAGCATTTT. This codes for CAWRLGGGSQPQHF. The entire variable domain, with the rest obtained from reference TRBV30 and TRBJ1-5, is as follows: SQTIHQWPATLVQPVGSPLSLECTVEGTSNPNLYWYRQAAGRGLQLLFYSVGIGQISSEVPQNLSASRPQDRQFILSSKKLLLSDSGFYLCAWRLGGGSQPQHFGDGTRLSIL.

V and J are TRBV19 and TRBJ1-5; maybe TRBD1 (6 bases). Trimming left V 8 bases short and J 5 bases short, with 13 bases between. CDR1 and CDR2 from the germline V gene are LNHDA and SQIVND (reference sequence). This CDR3 has 13 amino acids. CDR3 in amino acids: CASRKQGDQPQHF. The CDR3 coding sequence is TGTGCCAGTCGGAAACAGGGAGATCAGCCCCAGCATTTT. Using reference TRBV19 and TRBJ1-5 for the parts outside the CDR3, the full variable domain is DGGITQSPKYLFRKEGQNVTLSCEQNLNHDAMYWYRQDPGQGLRLIYYSQIVNDFQKGDIAEGYSVSREKKESFPLTVTSAQKNPTAFYLCASRKQGDQPQHFGDGTRLSIL.

The chain is built from TRBV19 and TRBJ2-7, with TRBD2 as a possible D gene (6 bases). Trimming took off 3 bases at V and 1 base at J, with 22 bases between the two ends. The CDR3 covers 18 residues. CDR1 and CDR2 from the germline V gene are LNHDA and SQIVND (reference sequence). In DNA form, the CDR3 reads TGTGCCAGTAGTATTCGGGGACTGTCGGCGGAGAGGTCCTACGAGCAGTACTTC. It codes for CASSIRGLSAERSYEQYF.

The chain joins TRBV10-3 to TRBJ1-3, with D perhaps TRBD1 (5 bases). Between the trimmed V and J ends, which lost 4 bases and 0 bases, there was a span of 16 bases. The CDR3 is made up of 17 amino acids. From germline, CDR1 is ENHRY and CDR2 SYGVKD. The CDR3 loop reads CAISGDWELNSGNTIYF. The CDR3 DNA is TGTGCCATCAGTGGGGACTGGGAATTGAACTCTGGAAACACCATATATTTT.

The chain employs TRBV4-2 and TRBJ2-1; D might be TRBD2 (6 bases). The CDR3 sequence is 13 residues long. V dropped 8 bases and J dropped 1 base, with 9 bases sitting between them. Germline V gene sequence: CDR1 LGHNA, CDR2 YNFKEQ. The CDR3 coding sequence is TGTGCCAGCGTGGGGGGTTCCTACAATGAGCAGTTCTTC. As protein: CASVGGSYNEQFF.

This clone was recorded once. The chain joins TRBV9 to TRBJ1-2; D is unclear. The V gene's germline CDR1 is SGDLS and CDR2 YYNGEE. Trimming took off 0 bases at V and 4 bases at J, with 16 bases between the two ends. This CDR3 region has 16 residues. CDR3 amino acids: CASSVESMPGSYGYTF. In DNA form, the CDR3 reads TGTGCCAGCAGCGTAGAGTCCATGCCGGGGAGCTATGGCTACACCTTC.

This clone was seen once. The chain links TRBV4-3 to TRBJ2-3, with D unclear. V lost 5 bases to trimming and J lost 0 bases, with 9 bases between them. Germline CDR1 LGHNA, CDR2 YSLEER. The CDR3 extends over 14 amino acids. The CDR3 DNA reads as TGCGCCAGCAGCAAGCAAGCCAGCACAGATACGCAGTATTTT. This encodes CASSKQASTDTQYF.